The rows below give T cell receptor beta chains drawn from one sample of a study of cytomegalovirus exposure and HLA in healthy donors. Assay used: immunoSEQ multiplex PCR; TCRdb lists only in-frame clones, some missing. The data contain around 150,000 clones, around four fifths of them seen just once; the ten biggest clones take up approximately 2%. The sequenced sample consisted of PBMCs. The receptors originated from a woman between 18 and 29 years old in good health and CMV-seronegative. The conserved cysteine and the conserved F or W are not part of the CDR3 here.

V gene,CDR3 protein
TRBV7-8,ASSLGWFGGLAGVELGYEQY
TRBV7-9,ASRIGGSNNEQF
TRBV5-8,ASSSRPGQKGLNEQF
TRBV2,ASAVGGNQPQH
TRBV29-1,SVAYGYT
TRBV9,ASSVGAQGGPYNEQF
TRBV27,ASSLATSGRQYEQY
TRBV2,ASSVRQGRRNQPQH
TRBV5-6,ATSEGELSYEQY
TRBV28,ASSLGGAAGANYGYT
TRBV5-1,ASSLGASGNTDTQY
TRBV5-1,ASSPGSGGWGTDTQY
TRBV5-4,ASSPTGVNTGELF
TRBV19,ASSIREAYEQY
TRBV2,ASSGYLVASDSYEQY
TRBV7-9,ASSFLRPGTGFSYEQY
TRBV28,ASTSRGRTNEKLF
TRBV18,ASSGGETPTGELF
TRBV19,ASKREGKNTEAF
TRBV28,ASSPDGLAKNIQY
TRBV4-1,ASSQEGSTAGNYGYT
TRBV9,ASSVEPGVGSPLH
TRBV18,ASSNGITGELF
TRBV18,ASSPGTGRHEQY
TRBV5-6,ASSFPSSGLTDTQY
TRBV2,ASSAQEGEAF
TRBV7-9,ASSLGWWGSSGAAYEQY
TRBV18,ASSPAGENNEQF